This TCR beta chain appears in the sequencing data of a study of blood T cells in healthy people across ages. Healthy individuals of Caucasian origin from Russia, aged roughly 6 to 100, served as donors. PBMCs, at least 6.5 million per sample, were isolated. A second PCR of about 6 to 11 cycles used a sample-barcoded 5' primer and a J-beta primer mix. TCRdb reprocessed the 5' RACE reads with MiXCR, giving one entry per CDR3 protein. The sample includes over 1,200,000 distinct CDR3 sequences, roughly 64% of them seen just once. As for this clonotype: Its antigen is unidentified.

Study-wide points: The diversity estimates, figures obtained from one million T cells, were considered underestimates. A roughly linear fall in TCR beta diversity per million T cells was seen with increasing age.

This TCR came from a young man in good health. Sequenced: blood.

Here the CDR3 DNA reads TGCGCCAGCAGCCAGGATCCCGGGACAGGGGGGCAGGGCTACACCTTC. Translated: CASSQDPGTGGQGYTF. The V gene is TRBV4-3, the J gene TRBJ1-2; TRBD1 matches 11 bases. Germline CDR1 LGHNA, CDR2 YSLEER. The junction had 11 bases not matched to a gene; V was cut back by 3 bases and J by 8 bases. CDR3 length: 16 residues.